This TCR beta chain appears in the sequencing data of a study of T cells in Graves' hyperthyroidism and ophthalmopathy. Study overall: Peripheral blood was obtained at initial diagnosis, preceding any treatment.

Amplified regions were TCR beta CDR3 sequences from RNA transcripts. HTBI primers were employed in a first-round RT-PCR of the TCR CDR3. MiXCR, run by TCRdb on the multiplex PCR reads, gives a single entry per CDR3 protein. Of about 760,000 distinct CDR3 sequences detected, 35% appear once; the ten largest clones hold roughly 30%. The germline CDR1 and CDR2 sequences are SQVTM and ANQGSEA. The CDR3 is 11 residues long. Trimming took off 8 bases at V and 5 bases at J, with 12 bases between the two ends. This TCR came from a woman aged 40 to 50 with Graves' hyperthyroidism. Sequences were obtained from blood. This chain uses TRBV29-1 with TRBJ2-5; D not resolved. CDR3 sequence reads: CSFPEVETQYF. CDR3 sequence (DNA): TGCAGCTTCCCCGAGGTGGAGACCCAGTACTTC. Using reference TRBV29-1 and TRBJ2-5 for the parts outside the CDR3, the full variable domain is SAVISQKPSRDICQRGTSLTIQCQVDSQVTMMFWYRQQPGQSLTLIATANQGSEATYESGFVIDKFPISRPNLTFSTLTVSNMSPEDSSIYLCSFPEVETQYFGPGTRLLVL.